These T cell receptor beta chains were read from a single sample in a study of T cell repertoires in cytomegalovirus infection. TCRdb reprocessed the reads via MiXCR and lists one record per CDR3 protein. The sample yields a few hundred thousand distinct CDR3 sequences, about a sixth seen once. The specimen was PBMCs. The receptor set was obtained from a human donor in good health (CMV status not recorded). Some clones in this sample may be carry-over from other donors' samples. CDR3s include the opening cysteine and the closing phenylalanine or tryptophan. D genes are given only for firm matches. Clone sizes are given selectively: once, few, many, or a class where the clone is expanded.

v_call,d_call,j_call,clone_size,cdr3_aa,cdr3_nt
TRBV12-3/TRBV12-4,NA,TRBJ2-7,many,CASSFTQATYEQYF,TGTGCCAGCAGTTTCACACAGGCGACCTACGAGCAGTACTTC
TRBV12-3/TRBV12-4,NA,TRBJ2-3,few,CASRRVTDTQYF,TGTGCCAGCAGGAGGGTCACAGATACGCAGTATTTT
TRBV12-5,NA,TRBJ1-1,NA,CASGLVRTVENTEAFF,TGTGCTAGTGGTTTGGTTCGGACAGTAGAGAACACTGAAGCTTTCTTT
TRBV15,NA,TRBJ1-2,NA,CATSRDDAGQGYTF,TGTGCCACCAGCAGAGATGACGCCGGGCAGGGCTACACCTTC
TRBV6-5,NA,TRBJ2-2,NA,CASSFATPGELFF,TGTGCCAGCAGTTTTGCGACCCCCGGGGAGCTGTTTTTT
TRBV7-8,TRBD2,TRBJ2-5,many,CASSFSGGARWQETQYF,TGTGCCAGCAGCTTTAGCGGGGGGGCCCGGTGGCAAGAGACCCAGTACTTC
TRBV12-3/TRBV12-4,TRBD2,TRBJ2-7,many,CASSSRTSGAGLLYEQYF,TGTGCCAGCAGTTCGCGGACTAGCGGGGCGGGACTCCTTTACGAGCAGTACTTC
TRBV7-8,NA,TRBJ2-3,few,CASSPLRIQRGTDTQYF,TGTGCCAGCAGCCCTCTGAGAATCCAGCGGGGCACAGATACGCAGTATTTT
TRBV5-6,NA,TRBJ2-1,NA,CASSLGWTGYNEQFF,TGTGCCAGCAGCTTGGGGTGGACCGGGTACAATGAGCAGTTCTTC
TRBV2,NA,TRBJ1-1,NA,CASSEAGGSEAFF,TGTGCCAGCAGTGAAGCTGGGGGATCTGAAGCTTTCTTT
TRBV6-1,NA,TRBJ1-3,few,CASSGSGTIYF,TGTGCCAGCAGCGGATCGGGGACCATATATTTT
TRBV24-1,NA,TRBJ1-4,NA,CATSGPGGEKLFF,TGTGCCACCAGTGGTCCCGGAGGGGAAAAACTGTTTTTT
TRBV28,NA,TRBJ2-6,NA,CASRGAESGANVLTF,TGTGCCAGCAGGGGGGCTGAATCTGGGGCCAACGTCCTGACTTTC
TRBV18,TRBD2,TRBJ2-1,NA,CASSPIFGLAGGPTHEQFF,TGTGCCAGCTCACCCATCTTCGGACTAGCGGGGGGCCCTACTCATGAGCAGTTCTTC
TRBV7-2,TRBD1,TRBJ1-2,many,CASSPPTGDYGYTF,TGTGCCAGCAGCCCCCCGACAGGGGACTATGGCTACACCTTC
TRBV10-3,NA,TRBJ2-3,NA,CAISDTKRGADTQYF,TGTGCCATCAGTGACACTAAGCGTGGTGCAGATACGCAGTATTTT
TRBV14,NA,TRBJ2-1,NA,CASSLRRAYNEQFF,TGTGCCAGCAGCCTGAGGCGGGCCTACAATGAGCAGTTCTTC
TRBV7-9,TRBD1,TRBJ1-5,NA,CASSKGTGIQPQHF,TGTGCCAGCAGCAAAGGGACAGGGATTCAGCCCCAGCATTTT
TRBV29-1,NA,TRBJ2-1,NA,CSVRTDYNEQFF,TGCAGCGTGAGGACAGACTACAATGAGCAGTTCTTC
TRBV7-9,TRBD2,TRBJ2-3,NA,CASSLTLGLASNTDTQYF,TGTGCCAGCAGCTTAACCCTCGGACTAGCCTCAAACACAGATACGCAGTATTTT
TRBV5-1,TRBD1,TRBJ1-1,few,CASSLGQGTYAEAFF,TGCGCCAGCAGCTTGGGACAGGGTACATATGCTGAAGCTTTCTTT
TRBV20-1,TRBD2,TRBJ2-1,NA,CSARDGLATYNEQFF,TGCAGTGCTAGAGATGGACTAGCAACCTACAATGAGCAGTTCTTC
TRBV28,TRBD1,TRBJ1-2,NA,CASSPGQDRYGYTF,TGTGCCAGCAGTCCCGGACAGGACCGCTATGGCTACACCTTC
TRBV14,NA,TRBJ2-5,few,CASSKTRETQYF,TGTGCCAGCAGTAAAACCCGGGAGACCCAGTACTTC
TRBV7-2,TRBD2,TRBJ2-7,many,CASSLTSGAFYEQYF,TGTGCCAGCAGCCTTACTAGCGGGGCCTTCTACGAGCAGTACTTC
TRBV11-2,NA,TRBJ1-4,NA,CASSLDPGLRLFF,TGTGCCAGCAGCTTAGATCCGGGCCTTCGACTGTTTTTT
TRBV6-5,TRBD1,TRBJ2-7,many,CASSYSQDRAPYEQYF,TGTGCCAGCAGTTACTCTCAGGACAGGGCTCCCTACGAGCAGTACTTC
TRBV7-9,TRBD2,TRBJ2-1,few,CASSMGLAGGNEQFF,TGTGCCAGCAGCATGGGACTAGCGGGGGGGAATGAGCAGTTCTTC
TRBV12-3/TRBV12-4,NA,TRBJ2-3,few,CASSLPRGADTQYF,TGTGCCAGCAGTTTGCCCCGGGGCGCAGATACGCAGTATTTT
TRBV7-2,TRBD2,TRBJ2-7,many,CASSLRLAGGGGEQYF,TGTGCCAGCAGCCTACGACTAGCGGGGGGGGGAGGCGAGCAGTACTTC
TRBV7-2,NA,TRBJ2-1,many,CASSLPQHNEQFF,TGTGCCAGCAGCTTACCTCAGCACAATGAGCAGTTCTTC
TRBV28,NA,TRBJ1-2,many,CASSLRTGPLSYGYTF,TGTGCCAGCAGTTTAAGGACGGGACCCCTCTCCTATGGCTACACCTTC
TRBV7-9,NA,TRBJ2-1,few,CASSSPPRLVSDEQFF,TGTGCCAGCAGCTCGCCCCCCCGACTAGTTAGCGATGAGCAGTTCTTC
TRBV7-2,TRBD1,TRBJ2-2,many,CASSLVDRGNTGELFF,TGTGCCAGCAGCTTAGTCGACAGGGGGAACACCGGGGAGCTGTTTTTT
TRBV7-2,NA,TRBJ2-3,few,CASSLEPRRWTDTQYF,TGTGCCAGCAGCTTAGAGCCGAGGCGTTGGACAGATACGCAGTATTTT
TRBV28,NA,TRBJ1-3,many,CASSFRPPGPGDRVDSGNTIYF,TGTGCCAGCAGTTTTAGGCCCCCGGGTCCCGGGGACCGAGTTGACTCTGGAAACACCATATATTTT
TRBV19,NA,TRBJ2-1,few,CASSIQGASSEQFF,TGTGCCAGTAGTATCCAAGGGGCCTCCAGTGAGCAGTTCTTC
TRBV5-1,NA,TRBJ1-6,NA,CASSFGREPGNYNSPLHF,TGCGCCAGCAGCTTCGGCAGGGAACCTGGAAACTATAATTCACCCCTCCACTTT
TRBV29-1,NA,TRBJ2-1,few,CSVELVYVLNEQFF,TGCAGCGTTGAACTAGTCTATGTCCTGAATGAGCAGTTCTTC
TRBV2,NA,TRBJ1-5,NA,CASSVNVNQPQHF,TGTGCCAGCAGTGTAAATGTAAATCAGCCCCAGCATTTT
TRBV7-7,TRBD1,TRBJ2-2,NA,CPSSLDRSDTGELFF,TGTCCTAGCAGCTTGGACAGGTCCGACACCGGGGAGCTGTTTTTT
TRBV12-3/TRBV12-4,NA,TRBJ1-2,few,CASRWGPWGYTF,TGTGCCAGCCGATGGGGGCCTTGGGGCTACACCTTC
TRBV11-2,TRBD1,TRBJ2-2,few,CASSVDRGTGELFF,TGTGCCAGCAGCGTGGACAGGGGGACCGGGGAGCTGTTTTTT
TRBV25-1,NA,TRBJ1-6,NA,CASTRRAENSPLHF,TGTGCCAGCACGAGGAGAGCTGAAAATTCACCCCTCCACTTT
TRBV2,TRBD1,TRBJ2-6,few,CARGTGGSGANVLTF,TGTGCCAGGGGGACAGGGGGCTCTGGGGCCAACGTCCTGACTTTC
TRBV28,NA,TRBJ1-2,few,CASTQQGLVGYTF,TGTGCCAGCACCCAACAGGGACTCGTTGGCTACACCTTC
TRBV19,TRBD2,TRBJ2-1,few,CASTETSGGRNEQFF,TGTGCCAGTACCGAGACTAGCGGGGGCCGGAATGAGCAGTTCTTC
TRBV7-3,NA,TRBJ1-6,NA,CASSLLSGSSLKALHF,TGTGCCAGCAGCTTGCTCTCAGGGAGTTCTCTGAAGGCCCTCCACTTT
TRBV18,TRBD1,TRBJ1-1,NA,CASSPPVQGVNTEAFF,TGTGCCAGCTCACCACCGGTGCAGGGGGTGAACACTGAAGCTTTCTTT
TRBV3-1,TRBD1,TRBJ1-1,few,CASSQDAGGGYTEAFF,TGTGCCAGCAGCCAAGATGCAGGGGGCGGGTACACTGAAGCTTTCTTT
TRBV20-1,NA,TRBJ2-5,NA,CSAMSENQETQYF,TGCAGTGCTATGTCGGAGAACCAAGAGACCCAGTACTTC
TRBV7-2,NA,TRBJ1-6,NA,CASSLTSGWGNSPLHF,TGTGCCAGCAGCTTAACTAGCGGTTGGGGTAATTCACCCCTCCACTTT
TRBV20-1,NA,TRBJ2-4,NA,CSARVNRGGTVVNIQYF,TGCAGTGCTAGAGTAAACAGGGGGGGGACCGTTGTAAACATTCAGTACTTC
TRBV4-1,TRBD2,TRBJ2-2,NA,CASSQVTAGGPGTGELFF,TGCGCCAGCAGCCAAGTAACAGCGGGGGGGCCTGGGACCGGGGAGCTGTTTTTT
TRBV28,NA,TRBJ2-7,few,CAVDSAPGVNEQYF,TGTGCCGTAGACAGCGCGCCGGGGGTCAACGAGCAGTACTTC
TRBV7-6,TRBD2,TRBJ2-2,few,CASSLASGIRNIGELFF,TGTGCCAGCAGCTTAGCGAGCGGGATCAGGAATATCGGGGAGCTGTTTTTT
TRBV7-4,TRBD1,TRBJ2-7,once,CASSLVIGDRGSYEQYF,TGTGCCAGCAGCTTAGTTATAGGGGACAGAGGCTCCTACGAGCAGTACTTC
TRBV7-9,NA,TRBJ1-5,many,CASSLWGDQPQHF,TGTGCCAGCAGCTTGTGGGGGGATCAGCCCCAGCATTTT
TRBV5-8,TRBD1,TRBJ1-2,NA,CASSIDRASYTF,TGTGCCAGCAGCATTGACAGGGCAAGCTACACCTTC